This paragraph reports one T cell receptor (beta chain). This record belongs to a study of blood T cell repertoires in COVID-19. At the level of the study: Sources were T cells, B-cell-depleted T cells, or PBMCs; the material itself was cDNA or gDNA.

The method was immunoSEQ multiplex PCR; TCRdb's version includes in-frame clones alone and lacks a portion of them. The sample carries over 110,000 clones, 80% to 90% recorded once. The J segment lost 3 bases and the V segment lost 1 base, leaving 5 bases of the junction unmatched. The CDR3 is 15 amino acids. Germline V gene data show CDR1 as SGHTA and CDR2 as FQGNSA. The sample consisted of peripheral blood. The chain is built from TRBV7-2 and TRBJ2-7; 8 nucleotides match TRBD2. This receptor was identified in a woman aged 50 to 65 with acute or convalescent COVID-19. CDR3: CASSLEAGEVYEQYF. CDR3 in DNA: TGTGCCAGCAGCTTAGAAGCGGGAGAGGTCTACGAGCAGTACTTC. Full variable domain (missing parts from reference TRBV7-2 and TRBJ2-7): GAGVSQSPSNKVTEKGKDVELRCDPISGHTALYWYRQSLGQGLEFLIYFQGNSAPDKSGLPSDRFSAERTGGSVSTLTIQRTQQEDSAVYLCASSLEAGEVYEQYFGPGTRLTVT.